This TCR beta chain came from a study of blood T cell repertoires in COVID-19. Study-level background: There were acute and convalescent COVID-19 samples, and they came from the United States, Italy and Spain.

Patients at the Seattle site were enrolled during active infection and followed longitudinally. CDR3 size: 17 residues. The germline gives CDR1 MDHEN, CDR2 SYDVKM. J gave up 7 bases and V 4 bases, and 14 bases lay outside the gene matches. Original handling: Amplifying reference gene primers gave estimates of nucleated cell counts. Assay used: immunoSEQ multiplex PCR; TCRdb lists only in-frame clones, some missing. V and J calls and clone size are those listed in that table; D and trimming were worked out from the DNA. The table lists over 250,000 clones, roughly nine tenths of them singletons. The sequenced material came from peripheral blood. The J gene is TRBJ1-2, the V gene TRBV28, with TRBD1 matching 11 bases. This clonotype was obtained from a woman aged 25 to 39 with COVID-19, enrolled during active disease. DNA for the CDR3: TGTGCCAGCAGTTCCCCCGGTTTAGGACAGGGGGCTAGTGGCTACACCTTC. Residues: CASSSPGLGQGASGYTF.